These 25 T cell receptor beta chains share one sample of origin, sequenced in a study of blood T cell repertoires in COVID-19 (dated by TCRdb to 2019 to 2021). The method behind the library was the immunoSEQ multiplex PCR assay. TCRdb retrieved this table from immuneACCESS and kept in-frame rearrangements only. Not all clones are present; in checked studies, unresolved V genes account for under half, and no reason is known for the remainder. The sample profile shows 75,000 to 95,000 clones; more than 75% of them were found once. The ten biggest clones cover approximately 19% of the sample. The sequencing input was peripheral blood. The receptors stem from a human donor in a cohort sampled during active COVID-19.

This clone was picked up one time. The J gene is TRBJ2-3, the V gene TRBV18, with 10 nucleotides matching TRBD1. This CDR3 has 16 amino acids. J gave up 4 bases and V 3 bases, and 7 bases lay outside the gene matches. CDR1 and CDR2 (germline): KGHSH, LQKENI. The CDR3 DNA follows: TGTGCCAGCTCACCCCCGGGACAGGGGAACGCAGATACGCAGTATTTT. This gives the protein CASSPPGQGNADTQYF. Supplemented by reference TRBV18 and TRBJ2-3, the full variable domain reads NAGVMQNPRHLVRRRGQEARLRCSPMKGHSHVYWYRQLPEEGLKFMVYLQKENIIDESGMPKERFSAEFPKEGPSILRIQQVVRGDSAAYFCASSPPGQGNADTQYFGPGTRLTVL.

The chain links TRBV25-1 to TRBJ1-1, with D tentatively TRBD1 (6 bases). V dropped 6 bases and J dropped 1 base, with 12 bases sitting between them. The germline V gene encodes CDR1 MGHDK and CDR2 SYGVNS. The CDR3 sequence is 14 residues long. Here the CDR3 reads CASRGQSRNTEAFF. CDR3 DNA sequence: TGTGCCAGCAGAGGACAGTCCCGGAACACTGAAGCTTTCTTT.

The V call is TRBV6-5, the J call TRBJ1-1; TRBD1 is a possible D gene (6 bases). This CDR3 comprises 15 residues. CDR1 is MNHEY, CDR2 SVGAGI, per germline. Trimming cost V 6 bases and J 3 bases, with 17 bases left between them. The CDR3 sequence: CASRAEGGADTEAFF. CDR3 nucleotide sequence: TGTGCCAGCAGGGCGGAGGGGGGGGCTGACACTGAAGCTTTCTTT.

The rearrangement links TRBV5-4 to TRBJ2-2, with 7 bases matching TRBD1. The germline CDR1 and CDR2 sequences are SGHNT and YYREEE (reference sequence). The CDR3 runs to 15 residues. V gave up 4 bases and J gave up 4 bases; unmatched junction bases: 7. CDR3 in DNA: TGTGCCAGCAGCCCGAGGACAGGAGGCACCGGGGAGCTGTTTTTT. It translates to CASSPRTGGTGELFF. Drawing the rest from reference TRBV5-4 and TRBJ2-2, the complete variable domain is ETGVTQSPTHLIKTRGQQVTLRCSSQSGHNTVSWYQQALGQGPQFIFQYYREEENGRGNFPPRFSGLQFPNYSSELNVNALELDDSALYLCASSPRTGGTGELFFGEGSRLTVL.

This chain connects TRBV2 to TRBJ2-3, with 8 positions matching TRBD1. This CDR3 has 17 amino acids. Trimming removed 5 bases from V and 4 bases from J; junction bases left unmatched: 14. CDR1 is SNHLY, CDR2 FYNNEI, per germline. The DNA of the CDR3 is TGTGCCAGCAGTTCCTCGGGACAGGCCCTTAGCGCAGATACGCAGTATTTT. It codes for CASSSSGQALSADTQYF.

The CDR3 loop is CASSLGGGYTF. The CDR3 nucleotides are TGTGCCAGCAGTTTGGGGGGTGGCTACACCTTC. The rearrangement joins TRBV28 to TRBJ1-2; D is possibly TRBD1 (5 bases). V was trimmed by 3 bases and J by 7 bases, leaving 6 bases between them. The CDR3 is made up of 11 amino acids. Germline CDR1 MDHEN, CDR2 SYDVKM.

The chain joins TRBV5-5 to TRBJ2-2; D call uncertain. V was trimmed by 2 bases and J by 2 bases, leaving 10 bases between them. The length of the CDR3 is 15 residues. Germline lookup yields CDR1 SGHKS and CDR2 YYEKEE (reference sequence). CDR3 region: CASSLSGDNTGELFF. DNA of the CDR3: TGTGCCAGCAGCTTATCAGGCGATAACACCGGGGAGCTGTTTTTT.

This chain joins TRBV19 and TRBJ2-7, with TRBD1 matching 11 bases. Per germline, CDR1 LNHDA and CDR2 SQIVND (reference sequence). V shed 6 bases and J 3 bases; nucleotides not matched to a gene: 4. This CDR3 is built from 14 residues. The CDR3 DNA reads TGTGCCAGTAGGGGACAGGGGGGGAACTACGAGCAGTACTTC. Its protein product is CASRGQGGNYEQYF.

Concerning this clone: Compared with germline, one end of the junction differs, possibly owing to a read error. The J gene is TRBJ2-7, the V gene TRBV2, with D tentatively TRBD2 (6 bases). This CDR3 is built from 15 residues. Germline assignment: CDR1 SNHLY and CDR2 FYNNEI. CDR3: CAPPLSRTTSNEQYF. CDR3 sequence (DNA): TGTGCCCCCCCATTGTCGAGGACTACCTCCAACGAGCAGTACTTC.

The gene calls are TRBV28 and TRBJ1-6, with 7 bases identical to TRBD1. CDR1 and CDR2 from the germline V gene are MDHEN and SYDVKM. The CDR3 totals 15 residues. Trimming cost V 6 bases and J 9 bases; bases outside gene matches: 11. CDR3 DNA sequence: TGTGCCAGCAGGCCCAGGGGAAACAGGGGTTCACCCCTCCACTTT. Translated, it gives CASRPRGNRGSPLHF.

This sequence joins TRBV6-6 and TRBJ2-5; D is possibly TRBD1 (6 bases). Trimming shortened V by 4 bases and J by 0 bases, and 12 bases separated the two germline ends. The CDR3 contains 15 residues. Germline CDR1 reads MNHNY; CDR2 reads SVGAGI (reference sequence). CDR3 region: CASSSERGYQETQYF. The CDR3 region has the DNA TGTGCCAGCAGTTCCGAGAGGGGGTACCAAGAGACCCAGTACTTC.

This clone was detected once. This chain joins TRBV5-6 and TRBJ2-7; 9 bases align to TRBD1. J was trimmed by 0 bases and V by 2 bases; bases with no gene match: 6. CDR1 SGHDT and CDR2 YYEEEE come from the germline V gene. The CDR3 runs to 16 residues. The CDR3 spells CASSLPGTGISYEQYF. The CDR3 DNA reads TGTGCCAGCAGCTTACCCGGGACAGGGATCTCCTACGAGCAGTACTTC.

This chain links TRBV6-2 or TRBV6-3 with TRBJ1-2; D remains unclear. This CDR3 has 13 amino acids. In germline, CDR1 is MNHEY, CDR2 SVGEGT. The V end lost 2 bases, the J end lost 8 bases, and 12 bases lay between the germline ends. The CDR3, as DNA: TGTGCCAGCAGTTACATTTCCGGCGGGGGCTACACCTTC. It yields the protein CASSYISGGGYTF.

The chain joins TRBV19 to TRBJ1-4; tentatively, D is TRBD1 (6 bases). This CDR3 is built from 16 residues. Trimming took 3 bases from V and 3 from J, leaving 14 bases between them. Germline V lookup: CDR1 LNHDA, CDR2 SQIVND (reference sequence). DNA of the CDR3: TGTGCCAGTAGTATCGGGTTTGGGACACCTAATGAAAAACTGTTTTTT. Amino acids: CASSIGFGTPNEKLFF.

The chain couples TRBV9 to TRBJ2-5, with D possibly TRBD2 on 6 matching bases. Per the germline V gene, CDR1 is SGDLS and CDR2 is YYNGEE. V lost 4 bases, J lost 1 base, and 14 bases lay in between. This CDR3 is 15 amino acids long. In DNA, the CDR3 is TGTGCCAGCAGCAGTCGGGGGAGTCTCCAAGAGACCCAGTACTTC. Its protein product is CASSSRGSLQETQYF. The whole variable domain, remainder taken from reference TRBV9 and TRBJ2-5, is DSGVTQTPKHLITATGQRVTLRCSPRSGDLSVYWYQQSLDQGLQFLIQYYNGEERAKGNILERFSAQQFPDLHSELNLSSLELGDSALYFCASSSRGSLQETQYFGPGTRLLVL.

The rearrangement links TRBV10-2 to TRBJ2-1, with TRBD2 matching 11 bases. Germline CDR1 is WSHSY and CDR2 is SAAADI. The CDR3 runs to 15 residues. The V segment lost 5 bases and the J segment 7 bases; nucleotides outside the gene matches: 7. CDR3 protein: CASSPLAGGRNEQFF. CDR3 in DNA: TGCGCCAGCAGTCCCTTAGCGGGGGGGCGTAATGAGCAGTTCTTC.

This clone was observed at least ten times. The chain links TRBV5-4 to TRBJ1-2, with 10 bases identical to TRBD1. V shed 1 base and J 1 base; nucleotides not matched to a gene: 10. Germline loops: CDR1 SGHNT, CDR2 YYREEE (reference sequence). This CDR3 comprises 18 residues. The CDR3 nucleotides read TGTGCCAGCAGCTTGCCTCCGGGACAGGGGTACGGTAACTATGGCTACACCTTC. It is translated as CASSLPPGQGYGNYGYTF.

The chain carries TRBV6-5 and TRBJ2-7, with a weak D call TRBD2 (6 bases). Germline CDR1 reads MNHEY; CDR2 reads SVGAGI. Trimming cost V 2 bases and J 7 bases, with 12 bases left between them. The CDR3 consists of 13 residues. For the CDR3, the DNA is TGTGCCAGCAGTTACCTGGGGGGAGAGGAGCAGTACTTC. It translates to CASSYLGGEEQYF.

CDR3 nucleotides: TGTGCCAGCAGACAGGCGGTGAACACTGAAGCTTTCTTT. Amino acid sequence: CASRQAVNTEAFF. This chain joins TRBV28 and TRBJ1-1; D is perhaps TRBD1 (5 bases). V lost 6 bases to trimming and J lost 0 bases, with 8 bases between them. The germline CDR1 and CDR2 sequences are MDHEN and SYDVKM. This CDR3 has 13 residues.

This chain joins TRBV27 and TRBJ1-2; the match to TRBD1 covers 8 bases. The V gene end was trimmed by 3 bases and the J gene end by 6 bases; junction bases not matched to a gene: 3. The CDR3 has 13 amino acids. In germline, CDR1 is MNHEY, CDR2 SMNVEV (reference sequence). CDR3 loop: CASSFGQGHGYTF. The CDR3 DNA is TGTGCCAGCAGTTTTGGACAGGGACATGGCTACACCTTC.

The chain links TRBV6-4 to TRBJ2-1; 9 bases line up with TRBD2. The CDR3 consists of 18 residues. J gave up 8 bases and V 7 bases, and 21 bases lay outside the gene matches. The germline gives CDR1 MRHNA, CDR2 SNTAGT. Here the CDR3 reads CASTTYLTHLAGSDEQFF. The CDR3 DNA reads as TGTGCCAGCACCACCTATCTAACCCATCTAGCGGGAAGCGATGAGCAGTTCTTC.

This clone came up once. This chain links TRBV10-3 with TRBJ1-1; unclear D gene. V was trimmed by 7 bases and J by 1 base, leaving 10 bases between them. Per the germline V gene, CDR1 is ENHRY and CDR2 is SYGVKD. The CDR3 contains 13 residues. The CDR3 sequence: CAITLTQNTEAFF. The CDR3 region has the DNA TGTGCCATCACTCTGACACAGAACACTGAAGCTTTCTTT.

This clone was observed once. CDR3 protein: CASVLAGGYEQYF. Written as DNA, the CDR3 is TGTGCCAGCGTTCTAGCGGGAGGTTACGAGCAGTACTTC. The chain employs TRBV11-2 and TRBJ2-7; the match to TRBD2 covers 11 bases. Germline values: CDR1 SGHAT, CDR2 FQNNGV. CDR3 length: 13 amino acids. V lost 8 bases, J lost 4 bases, and 4 bases stayed unmatched.

J is TRBJ1-2 and V is TRBV4-2; 7 positions match TRBD1. From germline, CDR1 is LGHNA and CDR2 YNFKEQ. The CDR3 has 15 amino acids. Trimming took 1 base from V and 5 from J; bases not matched to a gene: 7. In nucleotides, the CDR3 is TGTGCCAGCAGCCAAGGGGGACAGACCCCTTATGGCTACACCTTC. Its protein product is CASSQGGQTPYGYTF.

This chain links TRBV19 with TRBJ1-4; D remains unclear. The ends were cut back, 1 base at V and 8 bases at J, with 11 bases in the middle. This CDR3 is built from 14 residues. Germline-derived CDR1 and CDR2 are LNHDA and SQIVND (reference sequence). CDR3 coding DNA: TGTGCCAGTAGTATAGTGGACTTATCGGAAAAACTGTTTTTT. Amino acids: CASSIVDLSEKLFF.